The 22 T cell receptor beta chains below come from one sample, sequenced in a study of blood T cell repertoires in COVID-19. Libraries were prepared by immunoSEQ multiplex PCR; TCRdb keeps only in-frame clonotypes and omits some of them. There are about 380,000 clones in the sample; more than 65% occur only once, and 1.1% lies in the top ten. Sequencing input: peripheral blood. All receptors come from a human donor with acute or convalescent COVID-19. The donor label of this sample is uncertain.

This rearrangement joins TRBV28 to TRBJ1-2; 7 bases are shared with TRBD1. Germline V gives CDR1 MDHEN, CDR2 SYDVKM. This CDR3 region has 17 residues. Trimming took 7 bases from V and 3 from J; bases not matched to a gene: 17. The CDR3 nucleotides read TGTGCCAGCATCCAAGGTCGGGGACAGCTTTTCGACTATGGCTACACCTTC. Amino acids: CASIQGRGQLFDYGYTF.

V is TRBV5-8 and J is TRBJ2-3; 7 bases match TRBD1. From germline, CDR1 is SGHTS and CDR2 YDEGEE. This CDR3 is 19 amino acids long. With V trimmed by 1 base and J by 4 bases, 18 bases remained unmatched. This CDR3 reads CASSLYTGQWVGTADTQYF. CDR3 bases: TGTGCCAGCAGCTTGTACACGGGACAGTGGGTTGGAACTGCAGATACGCAGTATTTT.

The CDR3 reads CASSLGGGAYYEQYF. In DNA form, the CDR3 reads TGTGCCAGCAGCTTGGGGGGAGGGGCTTACTACGAGCAGTACTTC. V usage is TRBV5-4 and J usage is TRBJ2-7; 7 bases line up with TRBD2. Losses at the gene ends were 0 bases for V and 3 bases for J; bases not matched to a gene: 6. Germline CDR1 is SGHNT and CDR2 is YYREEE (reference sequence). The CDR3 consists of 15 residues.

The chain links TRBV5-8 to TRBJ1-1; D is unclear. The CDR3 runs 16 residues. Germline loops: CDR1 SGHTS, CDR2 YDEGEE. V was trimmed by 1 base and J by 2 bases, leaving 15 bases between them. In nucleotides, the CDR3 is TGTGCCAGCAGCTTGTATCGTGGCCAAACCAACACTGAAGCTTTCTTT. This codes for CASSLYRGQTNTEAFF. Supplemented by reference TRBV5-8 and TRBJ1-1, the full variable domain reads EAGVTQSPTHLIKTRGQQATLRCSPISGHTSVYWYQQALGLGLQFLLWYDEGEERNRGNFPPRFSGRQFPNYSSELNVNALELEDSALYLCASSLYRGQTNTEAFFGQGTRLTVV.

CDR3 amino acids: CASSLGSSVNYGYTF. The CDR3 DNA is TGTGCCAGCAGCTTAGGGAGCAGCGTAAACTATGGCTACACCTTC. This chain connects TRBV7-8 to TRBJ1-2; D unclear. The CDR3 runs 15 residues. Between the trimmed V and J ends, which lost 1 base and 2 bases, there was a span of 11 bases. Germline values: CDR1 SGHVS, CDR2 FQNEAQ. Variable domain in full (rest from reference TRBV7-8 and TRBJ1-2): GAGVSQSPRYKVAKRGQDVALRCDPISGHVSLFWYQQALGQGPEFLTYFQNEAQLDKSGLPSDRFFAERPEGSVSTLKIQRTQQEDSAVYLCASSLGSSVNYGYTFGSGTRLTVV.

In its sample, this clone was seen a few times. The chain joins TRBV7-9 to TRBJ1-1; 7 bases fit TRBD1. V was clipped by 5 bases and J by 4 bases; unmatched bases: 4. The length of the CDR3 is 13 residues. Per the germline V gene, CDR1 is SEHNR and CDR2 is FQNEAQ (reference sequence). CDR3 region: CASSPGTVTEAFF. CDR3 bases: TGTGCCAGCAGCCCCGGGACAGTCACTGAAGCTTTCTTT.

The chain joins TRBV11-2 to TRBJ2-6, with unresolved D. With 1 base removed from V and 1 base from J, the gap between germline ends came to 2 bases. The CDR3 runs to 14 residues. Germline CDR1 and CDR2: SGHAT and FQNNGV. The CDR3 reads CASSLASGANVLTF. For the CDR3, the DNA is TGTGCCAGCAGCTTAGCGTCTGGGGCCAACGTCCTGACTTTC.

This clone has only one observation. The chain couples TRBV4-1 to TRBJ2-2; 11 nucleotides agree with TRBD1. There are 16 residues in the CDR3. V shed 4 bases, J shed 6 bases, and the junction held 7 bases outside the gene matches. The germline V gene encodes CDR1 MGHRA and CDR2 YSYEKL. In DNA form, the CDR3 reads TGCGCCAGCAGCCCTATGGGGACAGGGGGGTCCGGGGAGCTGTTTTTT. Its protein product is CASSPMGTGGSGELFF.

The chain recombines TRBV6-5 with TRBJ1-3; D may be TRBD1 (5 bases). This CDR3 spans 15 amino acids. Germline V gene data show CDR1 as MNHEY and CDR2 as SVGAGI. The V and J ends lost 8 bases and 0 bases respectively, with 14 bases between them. The CDR3 spells CASVSSGNSGNTIYF. CDR3 DNA sequence: TGTGCCAGCGTAAGCTCAGGGAACTCTGGAAACACCATATATTTT.

The table lists this clone with a count of one. V gene TRBV5-4 combines with J gene TRBJ2-5; D is undetermined. The V gene lost 4 bases and the J gene lost 1 base, with 14 bases spanning the gap. CDR3 size: 15 residues. Per the germline V gene, CDR1 is SGHNT and CDR2 is YYREEE (reference sequence). CDR3 residues: CASSVRLNAQETQYF. In nucleotides, the CDR3 is TGTGCCAGCAGCGTGAGACTGAATGCCCAAGAGACCCAGTACTTC.

This clone was picked up one time. The chain uses TRBV7-2 and TRBJ1-5; the match to TRBD1 covers 9 bases. CDR3 length: 15 amino acids. Per the germline V gene, CDR1 is SGHTA and CDR2 is FQGNSA. Trimming removed 1 base from V and 6 bases from J; junction bases left unmatched: 4. For the CDR3, the DNA is TGTGCCAGCAGCTTAGGGGGGACAGGGCGTCAGCCCCAGCATTTT. It translates to CASSLGGTGRQPQHF.

This chain links TRBV6-5 with TRBJ1-6; D unclear. This CDR3 is 14 amino acids long. CDR1 and CDR2 from the germline V gene are MNHEY and SVGAGI. Trimming stripped 6 bases from V and 9 bases from J, with 15 bases between. The CDR3 protein is CASSVQRAASPLHF. The CDR3 DNA reads TGTGCCAGCAGCGTACAGAGAGCGGCTTCACCCCTCCACTTT.

The table lists this clone with a count of one. The genes are TRBV7-9 and TRBJ1-2; 9 bases fit TRBD1. CDR1 is SEHNR, CDR2 FQNEAQ, per germline (reference sequence). Trimming took 0 bases from V and 4 from J; bases not matched to a gene: 6. The CDR3 is made up of 16 amino acids. CDR3 DNA sequence: TGTGCCAGCAGCTTAGCGATTGGGACAGGGACCTATGGCTACACCTTC. Translating gives CASSLAIGTGTYGYTF.

This chain uses TRBV5-4 with TRBJ2-1; D not certain. CDR3 length equals 15 residues. Per the germline V gene, CDR1 is SGHNT and CDR2 is YYREEE (reference sequence). V was trimmed by 4 bases and J by 2 bases, leaving 13 bases between them. The CDR3 nucleotides are TGTGCCAGCAGCCCTCACACCCCCGCCTACAATGAGCAGTTCTTC. This gives the protein CASSPHTPAYNEQFF.

The chain carries TRBV6-5 and TRBJ1-5; no clear D gene. The CDR3 is made up of 14 amino acids. V was clipped by 6 bases and J by 1 base, with 10 bases between them. Germline loops: CDR1 MNHEY, CDR2 SVGAGI. This chain's CDR3 is CASSPGLSNQPQHF. Written as DNA, the CDR3 is TGTGCCAGCAGCCCAGGTCTGAGCAATCAGCCCCAGCATTTT.

V is TRBV16 and J is TRBJ2-3; 7 nucleotides match TRBD2. The V and J ends lost 7 bases and 6 bases, in that order; junction bases with no gene match: 10. The germline CDR1 and CDR2 sequences are KGHSY and FQNENV. This CDR3 contains 14 residues. The CDR3 DNA sequence: TGTGCCAGCATAGGTCGGGGGGTTCGTGATACGCAGTATTTT. It yields the protein CASIGRGVRDTQYF.

This clone showed up just a few times. The chain carries TRBV9 and TRBJ2-1; maybe TRBD1 (5 bases). The V gene's germline CDR1 is SGDLS and CDR2 YYNGEE. The CDR3 runs 15 residues. With 0 bases removed from V and 0 bases from J, the gap between germline ends came to 7 bases. The CDR3 bases are TGTGCCAGCAGCGTAGCTACAGGCTCCTACAATGAGCAGTTCTTC. This sequence encodes CASSVATGSYNEQFF.

About this clone: The CDR3 end shows no conserved phenylalanine or tryptophan, and so a read error is likely. No DNA is shown, since the ends of the CDR3 on it are uncertain; the CDR3 is the one TCRdb lists. The chain combines TRBV7-9 with TRBJ1-2; the tabulated D call, TRBD1, remains unverified against the DNA. Germline CDR1 SEHNR, CDR2 FQNEAQ (reference sequence). The CDR3 sequence runs 11 residues, both termini included. This chain's CDR3 is CASSLDCTVPV.

The rearrangement uses TRBV5-1 and TRBJ1-2; TRBD1 might be the D (6 bases). Germline V gene data show CDR1 as SGHRS and CDR2 as YFSETQ. The CDR3 sequence is 14 residues long. Deletions cut 3 bases from V and 3 bases from J, with 12 bases between. The CDR3 loop is CASSWIRTDYGYTF. In DNA form, the CDR3 reads TGCGCCAGCAGCTGGATCAGGACAGACTATGGCTACACCTTC. Full variable domain (outside the CDR3, taken from reference TRBV5-1 and TRBJ1-2): KAGVTQTPRYLIKTRGQQVTLSCSPISGHRSVSWYQQTPGQGLQFLFEYFSETQRNKGNFPGRFSGRQFSNSRSEMNVSTLELGDSALYLCASSWIRTDYGYTFGSGTRLTVV.

The chain couples TRBV5-1 to TRBJ1-1, with D hard to call. CDR3 length: 12 residues. Germline V gene data show CDR1 as SGHRS and CDR2 as YFSETQ. V lost 3 bases to trimming and J lost 6 bases, with 9 bases between them. This chain's CDR3 is CASSYPGPEAFF. The DNA of the CDR3 is TGCGCCAGCAGCTATCCAGGCCCTGAAGCTTTCTTT. Full variable domain (missing parts from reference TRBV5-1 and TRBJ1-1): KAGVTQTPRYLIKTRGQQVTLSCSPISGHRSVSWYQQTPGQGLQFLFEYFSETQRNKGNFPGRFSGRQFSNSRSEMNVSTLELGDSALYLCASSYPGPEAFFGQGTRLTVV.

The chain is built from TRBV2 and TRBJ2-7, with 7 bases fitting TRBD2. Losses at the gene ends were 1 base for V and 3 bases for J; bases not matched to a gene: 15. Germline CDR1 is SNHLY and CDR2 is FYNNEI. CDR3 length: 18 residues. The CDR3 nucleotides are TGTGCCAGCAGTGAAGGTCTAGCGGAGGGGTTGTCGATCTACGAGCAGTACTTC. Amino acids: CASSEGLAEGLSIYEQYF.

This chain links TRBV7-8 with TRBJ2-5, with 9 bases matching TRBD1. V shed 2 bases and J 6 bases; nucleotides not matched to a gene: 7. CDR1 is SGHVS and CDR2 is FQNEAQ in the germline V gene. There are 15 residues in the CDR3. This CDR3 is CASSLRDRAKKTQYF. The CDR3 DNA follows: TGTGCCAGCAGCTTAAGGGACAGGGCGAAAAAGACCCAGTACTTC.